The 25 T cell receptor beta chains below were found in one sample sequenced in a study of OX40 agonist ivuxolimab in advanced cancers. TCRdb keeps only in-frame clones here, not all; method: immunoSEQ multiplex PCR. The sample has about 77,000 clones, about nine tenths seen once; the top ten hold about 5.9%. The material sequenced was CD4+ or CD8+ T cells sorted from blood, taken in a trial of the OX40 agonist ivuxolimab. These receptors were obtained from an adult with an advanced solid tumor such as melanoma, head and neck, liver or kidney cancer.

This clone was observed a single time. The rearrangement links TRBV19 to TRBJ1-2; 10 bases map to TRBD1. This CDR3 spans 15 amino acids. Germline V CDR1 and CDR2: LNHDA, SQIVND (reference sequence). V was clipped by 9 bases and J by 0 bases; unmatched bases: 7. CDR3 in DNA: TGTGCCAGCAGGACAGGGGGTCTCACTAACTATGGCTACACCTTC. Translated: CASRTGGLTNYGYTF.

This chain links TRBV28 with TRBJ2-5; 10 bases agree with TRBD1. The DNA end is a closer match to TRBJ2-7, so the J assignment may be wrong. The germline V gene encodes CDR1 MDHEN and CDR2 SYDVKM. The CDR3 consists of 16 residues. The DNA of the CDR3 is TGTGCCAGCAGTTTACCGGGACAGGGGTCCTCCTACGAGCAGTACTTC. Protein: CASSLPGQGSSYEQYF.

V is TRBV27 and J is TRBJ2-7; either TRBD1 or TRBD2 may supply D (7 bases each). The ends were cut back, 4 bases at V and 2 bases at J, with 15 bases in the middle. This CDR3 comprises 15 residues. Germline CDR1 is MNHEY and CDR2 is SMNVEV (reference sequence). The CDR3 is CASSSGGEGTYEQYF. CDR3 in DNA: TGTGCCAGCAGTTCAGGGGGGGAAGGGACCTACGAGCAGTACTTC.

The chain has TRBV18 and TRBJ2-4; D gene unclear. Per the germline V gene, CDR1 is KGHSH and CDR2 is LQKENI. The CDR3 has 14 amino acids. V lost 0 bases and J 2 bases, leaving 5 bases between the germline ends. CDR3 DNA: TGTGCCAGCTCACCACCGGGGACCAAAAACATTCAGTACTTC. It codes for CASSPPGTKNIQYF.

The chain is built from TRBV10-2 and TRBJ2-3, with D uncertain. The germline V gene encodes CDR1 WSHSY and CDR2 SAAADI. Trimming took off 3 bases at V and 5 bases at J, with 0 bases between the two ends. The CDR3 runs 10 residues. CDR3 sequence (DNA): TGCGCCAGCAGTGAAGATACGCAGTATTTT. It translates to CASSEDTQYF.

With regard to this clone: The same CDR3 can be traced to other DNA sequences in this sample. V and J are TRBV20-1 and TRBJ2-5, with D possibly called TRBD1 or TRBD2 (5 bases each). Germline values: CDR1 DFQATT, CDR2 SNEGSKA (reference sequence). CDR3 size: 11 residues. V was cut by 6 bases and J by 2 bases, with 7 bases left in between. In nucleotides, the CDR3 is TGCAGTGCGAGGGGTCAAGAGACCCAGTACTTC. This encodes CSARGQETQYF.

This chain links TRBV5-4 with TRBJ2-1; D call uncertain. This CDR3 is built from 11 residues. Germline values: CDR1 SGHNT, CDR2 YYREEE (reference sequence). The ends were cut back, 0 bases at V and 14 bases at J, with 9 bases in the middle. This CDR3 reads CASSLGRTKFF. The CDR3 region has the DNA TGTGCCAGCAGCTTGGGACGGACCAAGTTCTTC.

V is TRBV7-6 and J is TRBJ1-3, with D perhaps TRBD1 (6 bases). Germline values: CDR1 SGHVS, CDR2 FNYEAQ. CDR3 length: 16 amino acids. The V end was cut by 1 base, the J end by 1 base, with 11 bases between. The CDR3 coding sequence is TGTGCCAGCAGCTTAGGCCCAGGGGAATCTGGAAACACCATATATTTT. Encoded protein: CASSLGPGESGNTIYF.

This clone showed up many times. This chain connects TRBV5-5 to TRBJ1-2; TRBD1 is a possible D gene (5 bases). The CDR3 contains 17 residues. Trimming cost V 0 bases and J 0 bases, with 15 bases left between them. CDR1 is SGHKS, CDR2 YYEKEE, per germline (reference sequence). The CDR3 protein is CASSLAPGDLTNYGYTF. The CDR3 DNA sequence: TGTGCCAGCAGCTTGGCCCCTGGGGACCTCACTAACTATGGCTACACCTTC.

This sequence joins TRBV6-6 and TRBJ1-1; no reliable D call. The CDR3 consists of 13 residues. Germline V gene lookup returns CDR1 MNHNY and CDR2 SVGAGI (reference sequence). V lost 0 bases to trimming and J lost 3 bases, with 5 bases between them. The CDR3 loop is CASSYSRDTEAFF. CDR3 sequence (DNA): TGTGCCAGCAGTTACTCGAGGGACACTGAAGCTTTCTTT.

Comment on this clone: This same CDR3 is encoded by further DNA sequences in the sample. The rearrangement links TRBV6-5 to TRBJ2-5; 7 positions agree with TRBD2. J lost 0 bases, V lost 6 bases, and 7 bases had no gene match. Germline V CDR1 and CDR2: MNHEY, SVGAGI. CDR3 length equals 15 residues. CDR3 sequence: CASRSSGTYQETQYF. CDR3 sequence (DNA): TGTGCCAGCAGGTCTAGCGGAACGTACCAAGAGACCCAGTACTTC.

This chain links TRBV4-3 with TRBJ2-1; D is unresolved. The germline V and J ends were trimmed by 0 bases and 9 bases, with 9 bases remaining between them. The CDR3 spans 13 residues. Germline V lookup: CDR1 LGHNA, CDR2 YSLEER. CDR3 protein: CASSQDTDGEQFF. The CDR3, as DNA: TGCGCCAGCAGCCAAGATACAGACGGTGAGCAGTTCTTC.

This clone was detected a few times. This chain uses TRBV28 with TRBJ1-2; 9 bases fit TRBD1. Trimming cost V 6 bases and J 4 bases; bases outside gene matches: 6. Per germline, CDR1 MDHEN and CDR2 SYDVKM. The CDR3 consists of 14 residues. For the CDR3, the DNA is TGTGCCAGCAGCCAACAGGGGGCGAGCTATGGCTACACCTTC. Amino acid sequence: CASSQQGASYGYTF.

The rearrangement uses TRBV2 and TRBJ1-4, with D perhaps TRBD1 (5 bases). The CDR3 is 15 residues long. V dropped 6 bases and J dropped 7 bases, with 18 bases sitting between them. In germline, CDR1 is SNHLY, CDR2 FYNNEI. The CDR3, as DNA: TGTGCCAGCAGCGTGGGGGGTCGGGGTAGTGAAAAACTGTTTTTT. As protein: CASSVGGRGSEKLFF.

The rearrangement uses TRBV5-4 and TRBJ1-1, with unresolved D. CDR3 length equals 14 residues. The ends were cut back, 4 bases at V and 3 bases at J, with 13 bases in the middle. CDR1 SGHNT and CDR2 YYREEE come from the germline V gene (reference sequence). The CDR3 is CASSPVARDTEAFF. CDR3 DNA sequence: TGTGCCAGCAGCCCGGTCGCCCGGGACACTGAAGCTTTCTTT.

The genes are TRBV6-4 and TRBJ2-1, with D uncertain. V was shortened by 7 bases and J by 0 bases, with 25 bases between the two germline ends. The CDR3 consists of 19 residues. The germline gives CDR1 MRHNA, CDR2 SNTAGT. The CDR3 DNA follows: TGTGCCAGCACGAGGACGGGCAACGCATACCCGAGCTCCTACAATGAGCAGTTCTTC. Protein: CASTRTGNAYPSSYNEQFF.

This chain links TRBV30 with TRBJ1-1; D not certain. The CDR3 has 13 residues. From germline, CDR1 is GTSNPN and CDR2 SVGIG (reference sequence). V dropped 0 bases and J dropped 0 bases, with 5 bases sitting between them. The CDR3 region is CAWSVPMNTEAFF. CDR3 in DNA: TGTGCCTGGAGTGTACCCATGAACACTGAAGCTTTCTTT.

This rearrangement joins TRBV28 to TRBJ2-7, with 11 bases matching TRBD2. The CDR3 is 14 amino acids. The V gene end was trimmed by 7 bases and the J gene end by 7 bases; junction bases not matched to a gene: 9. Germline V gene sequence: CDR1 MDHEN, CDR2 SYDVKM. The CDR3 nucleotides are TGTGCCAGCACGTCGGGACTAGCGGCCCGAGAGCAGTACTTC. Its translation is CASTSGLAAREQYF.

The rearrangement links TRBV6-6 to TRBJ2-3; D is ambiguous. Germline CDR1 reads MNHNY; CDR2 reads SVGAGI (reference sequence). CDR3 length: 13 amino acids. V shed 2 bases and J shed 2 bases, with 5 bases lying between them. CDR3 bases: TGTGCCAGCAGTTACAGGTACACAGATACGCAGTATTTT. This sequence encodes CASSYRYTDTQYF.

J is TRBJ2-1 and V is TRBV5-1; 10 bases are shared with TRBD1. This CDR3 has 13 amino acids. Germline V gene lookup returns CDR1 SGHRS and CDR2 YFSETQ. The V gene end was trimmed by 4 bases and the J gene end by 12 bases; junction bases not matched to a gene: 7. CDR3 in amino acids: CASSVGQGVGQFF. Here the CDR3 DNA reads TGCGCCAGCAGCGTCGGACAGGGGGTAGGGCAGTTCTTC.

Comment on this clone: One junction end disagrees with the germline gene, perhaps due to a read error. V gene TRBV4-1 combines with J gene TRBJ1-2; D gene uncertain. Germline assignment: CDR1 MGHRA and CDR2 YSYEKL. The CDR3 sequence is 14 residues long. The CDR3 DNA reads TGCGCCAGCACTCTCCAACACCTCATTGGTTATCCGTTCTTC. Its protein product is CASTLQHLIGYPFF.

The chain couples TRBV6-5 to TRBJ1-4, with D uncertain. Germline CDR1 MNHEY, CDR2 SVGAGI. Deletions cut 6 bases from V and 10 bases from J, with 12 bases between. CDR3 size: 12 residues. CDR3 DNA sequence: TGTGCCAGCAGCTCATCTTGGGGAAAACTGTTTTTT. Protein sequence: CASSSSWGKLFF.

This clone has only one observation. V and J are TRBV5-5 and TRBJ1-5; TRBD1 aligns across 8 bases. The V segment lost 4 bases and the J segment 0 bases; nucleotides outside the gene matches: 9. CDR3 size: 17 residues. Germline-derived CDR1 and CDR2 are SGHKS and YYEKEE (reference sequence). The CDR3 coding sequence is TGTGCCAGCAGCCTTGGGACAGGTATAAATAGCAATCAGCCCCAGCATTTT. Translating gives CASSLGTGINSNQPQHF. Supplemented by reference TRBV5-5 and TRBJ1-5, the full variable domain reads DAGVTQSPTHLIKTRGQQVTLRCSPISGHKSVSWYQQVLGQGPQFIFQYYEKEERGRGNFPDRFSARQFPNYSSELNVNALLLGDSALYLCASSLGTGINSNQPQHFGDGTRLSIL.

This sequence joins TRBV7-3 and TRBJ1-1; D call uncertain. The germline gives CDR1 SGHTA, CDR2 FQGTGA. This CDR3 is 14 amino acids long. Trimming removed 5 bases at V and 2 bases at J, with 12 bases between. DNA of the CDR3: TGTGCCAGCAGCCCATCGGTCGGCAACACTGAAGCTTTCTTT. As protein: CASSPSVGNTEAFF.

The CDR3 spells CASSLGTVYTEAFF. DNA of the CDR3: TGCGCCAGCAGTCTGGGGACGGTCTACACTGAAGCTTTCTTT. The rearrangement uses TRBV5-1 and TRBJ1-1, with D tentatively TRBD1 (5 bases). Germline V gene lookup returns CDR1 SGHRS and CDR2 YFSETQ. V was clipped by 5 bases and J by 3 bases, with 14 bases between them. This CDR3 is built from 14 residues.